This TCR beta chain was captured in a study of shared clonotypes between healthy human individuals. Overall study findings and caveats: With few donors, the genetic and exposure-history diversity represented was limited.

In this sample, this clone turned up many times. Its antigen is as yet unknown. Spread over ten immunoSEQ deep assay plates, unsorted PBMC DNA underwent sequencing. The protocol was immunoSEQ multiplex PCR, while the TCRdb copy is restricted to in-frame clones and leaves out a portion. The sample lists 450,000 to 600,000 clones; around 79% were seen once. After removal of 4 bases from V and 11 bases from J, the junction contained 10 bases not matched to a gene. The CDR3 covers 15 residues. Germline V gives CDR1 SGDLS, CDR2 YYNGEE. Healthy and HIV-negative, the adult donors had no recent acute infections or vaccinations. Unsorted samples, those not sorted, used some 90 million PBMCs for genomic DNA.

This chain links TRBV9 with TRBJ2-2, with 11 bases aligning to TRBD2. Sequenced sample: PBMCs. The clonotype comes from a woman aged 35 to 49 in good health. Some clones in this sample may be carry-over from other donors' samples. The CDR3 spells CASSLTSGDLRELFF. The CDR3 nucleotides are TGTGCCAGCAGCTTGACTAGCGGGGACCTCCGAGAGCTGTTTTTT.